This entry is about one T cell receptor (beta chain). Its antigen is undetermined. It was with a sample-barcoded 5' primer and a J-beta primer mix that a second PCR of roughly 7 to 11 cycles was run. MiXCR, applied by TCRdb to the 5' RACE reads, yields one record per CDR3 protein. Of 700,000 to 850,000 distinct CDR3 sequences in the sample, approximately 35% were seen once. Germline lookup yields CDR1 MGHRA and CDR2 YSYEKL. The CDR3 is 15 amino acids. J was trimmed by 7 bases and V by 5 bases; bases with no gene match: 6. The data belong to a study of blood T cells in healthy people across ages. Study at large: Capture by template switching was about one barcoded beta molecule per two T cells.

Overall study results and limits: The percentage of naive T cells correlated strongly with TCR beta diversity.

The rearrangement joins TRBV4-1 to TRBJ1-4; 11 bases line up with TRBD1. The sequence was collected from a man between 18 and 35 years old in good health. Sequenced: blood. CDR3 nucleotide sequence: TGCGCCAGCAGCTCTGCGGGACAGGGGGGTGAAAAACTGTTTTTT. This gives the protein CASSSAGQGGEKLFF.